This entry lists 9 T cell receptor beta chains sequenced from one sample in a study of blood T cell repertoires in COVID-19. Only in-frame clones appear in the TCRdb table, and some are missing; sequencing was by immunoSEQ multiplex PCR. The table lists 250,000 to 300,000 clones, roughly 86% of them singletons, with around 0.9% in the top ten. Sequences were obtained from PBMCs or T cells enriched from blood (not recorded which). Receptor source: a young woman who had recovered from COVID-19.

The genes are TRBV10-3 and TRBJ1-2; 7 nucleotides match TRBD1. Per the germline V gene, CDR1 is ENHRY and CDR2 is SYGVKD. The CDR3 sequence is 13 residues long. V trimming: 4 bases; J trimming: 8 bases; junction bases outside the gene matches: 7. The CDR3, as DNA: TGTGCCATCAGTGGACAGGGAGTGCTAGGCTACACCTTC. This encodes CAISGQGVLGYTF.

The J gene is TRBJ2-1, the V gene TRBV9, with TRBD2 identical over 10 bases. CDR3 length: 15 amino acids. With V trimmed by 3 bases and J by 4 bases, 4 bases remained unmatched. In germline, CDR1 is SGDLS, CDR2 YYNGEE. CDR3 coding DNA: TGTGCCAGCAGCGCCGGGACTAGCGCGTACAATGAGCAGTTCTTC. It specifies CASSAGTSAYNEQFF.

This chain joins TRBV5-1 and TRBJ2-2; D is possibly TRBD2 (6 bases). Germline V gene sequence: CDR1 SGHRS, CDR2 YFSETQ. The CDR3 covers 16 residues. V was cut by 7 bases and J by 0 bases, with 16 bases left in between. CDR3 DNA sequence: TGCGCCAGCCACGAACTTAGCGGACCGAACACCGGGGAGCTGTTTTTT. The encoded protein is CASHELSGPNTGELFF.

The chain joins TRBV15 to TRBJ1-3; 12 bases fit TRBD1. With V trimmed by 0 bases and J by 7 bases, 10 bases remained unmatched. Germline CDR1 LNHNV, CDR2 YYDKDF (reference sequence). This CDR3 spans 18 amino acids. The CDR3 DNA reads as TGTGCCACCAGCAGAGATCCGAGAGGGACAGGGGGCGTGAACACCATATATTTT. It is translated as CATSRDPRGTGGVNTIYF.

The V call is TRBV4-3, the J call TRBJ2-5; 9 bases map to TRBD2. Germline V CDR1 and CDR2: LGHNA, YSLEER. The V segment lost 3 bases and the J segment 5 bases; nucleotides outside the gene matches: 16. There are 18 residues in the CDR3. CDR3 coding DNA: TGCGCCAGCAGCCAGAGCCCCTCGGGAGCGGGGGGCAGGGAGACCCAGTACTTC. This encodes CASSQSPSGAGGRETQYF.

This rearrangement joins TRBV28 to TRBJ2-7, with D perhaps matching TRBD1 (5 bases). Deletions cut 5 bases from V and 2 bases from J, with 10 bases between. Germline V CDR1 and CDR2: MDHEN, SYDVKM. The CDR3 totals 13 residues. CDR3 sequence: CASSSRVPYEQYF. CDR3 DNA: TGTGCCAGCAGTAGCAGGGTTCCCTACGAGCAGTACTTC.

V usage is TRBV7-6 and J usage is TRBJ2-1; D is uncertain. Germline V gene data show CDR1 as SGHVS and CDR2 as FNYEAQ. Trimming left V 4 bases short and J 8 bases short, with 6 bases between. This CDR3 comprises 11 residues. The CDR3: CASSSSDEQFF. The DNA for the CDR3 is TGTGCCAGCAGCTCCTCGGATGAGCAGTTCTTC.

The chain links TRBV28 to TRBJ2-7, with 8 bases identical to TRBD1. This CDR3 comprises 16 residues. The germline V gene has CDR1 MDHEN and CDR2 SYDVKM. J was trimmed by 3 bases and V by 3 bases; bases with no gene match: 10. CDR3 protein: CASSFSGQGRFYEQYF. Here the CDR3 DNA reads TGTGCCAGCAGTTTTTCCGGACAGGGAAGATTCTACGAGCAGTACTTC.

The CDR3 loop reads CASSSWGGLAVTGELFF. For the CDR3, the DNA is TGTGCCAGCAGCTCTTGGGGGGGGCTAGCGGTCACCGGGGAGCTGTTTTTT. The chain joins TRBV5-4 to TRBJ2-2; tentative D call: TRBD2 (7 bases). V dropped 3 bases and J dropped 4 bases, with 19 bases sitting between them. The CDR3 is 17 residues long. Germline assignment: CDR1 SGHNT and CDR2 YYREEE (reference sequence).